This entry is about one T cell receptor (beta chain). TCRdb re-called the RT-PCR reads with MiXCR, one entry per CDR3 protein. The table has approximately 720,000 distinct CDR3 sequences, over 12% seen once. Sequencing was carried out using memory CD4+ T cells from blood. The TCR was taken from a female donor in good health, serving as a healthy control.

CDR3 sequence: CSARVRGTGDLPLHF. CDR3 DNA sequence: TGCAGTGCTAGGGTTCGCGGGACAGGGGATTTACCCCTCCACTTT. The chain employs TRBV20-1 and TRBJ1-6; 10 nucleotides line up with TRBD1. The CDR3 totals 15 residues. V was clipped by 3 bases and J by 12 bases; unmatched bases: 11. Germline CDR1 and CDR2: DFQATT and SNEGSKA (reference sequence).